This TCR beta chain was recorded in a study of cytomegalovirus exposure and HLA in healthy donors. Study-level background: In a later analysis, the approximately 110 validation repertoires were reported to have used the same platform as the 650 to 800 first-cohort repertoires.

The CDR3 sequence is 12 residues long. Per germline, CDR1 SEHNR and CDR2 FQNEAQ (reference sequence). Between the trimmed V and J ends, which lost 5 bases and 6 bases, there was a span of 10 bases. Separate from the approximately 670-subject first cohort, the roughly 120-subject validation cohort was the one that the donors belonged to. Sequencing was performed with immunoSEQ multiplex PCR; in TCRdb, only in-frame clones are kept and a portion is missing. The sample lists around 300,000 clones, 80% to 90% occurring once. This clone was recorded once. No antigen is known for it. Study findings and constraints: Published work reported that the classifier diagnosed cytomegalovirus status with high specificity and sensitivity.

The chain recombines TRBV7-9 with TRBJ1-2; D gene ambiguous. The receptor comes from a woman aged 18 to 35 in good health and CMV-seronegative. Sequencing was carried out using PBMCs. DNA of the CDR3: TGTGCCAGCAGCCACCTAATCGATGGCTACACCTTC. Translated, it gives CASSHLIDGYTF.